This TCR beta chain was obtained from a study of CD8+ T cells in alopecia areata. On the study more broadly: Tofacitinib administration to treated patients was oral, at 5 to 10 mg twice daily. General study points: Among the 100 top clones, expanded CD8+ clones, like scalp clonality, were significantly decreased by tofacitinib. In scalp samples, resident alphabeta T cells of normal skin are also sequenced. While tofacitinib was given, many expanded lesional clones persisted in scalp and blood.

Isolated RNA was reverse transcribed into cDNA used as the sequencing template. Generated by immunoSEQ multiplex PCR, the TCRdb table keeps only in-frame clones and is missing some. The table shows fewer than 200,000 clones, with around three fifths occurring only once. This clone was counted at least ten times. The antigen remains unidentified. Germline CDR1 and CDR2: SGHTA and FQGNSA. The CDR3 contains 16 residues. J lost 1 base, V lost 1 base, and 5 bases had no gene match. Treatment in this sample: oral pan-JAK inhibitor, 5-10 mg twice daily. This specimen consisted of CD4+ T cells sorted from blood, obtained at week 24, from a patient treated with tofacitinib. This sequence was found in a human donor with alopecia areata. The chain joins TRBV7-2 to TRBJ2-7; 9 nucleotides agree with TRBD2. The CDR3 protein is CASSLEGTSSSYEQYF. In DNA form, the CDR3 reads TGTGCCAGCAGCTTAGAGGGGACTAGCAGTTCCTACGAGCAGTACTTC.